The entry that follows covers one TCR beta chain sequence. The CDR3 has 13 amino acids. V dropped 4 bases and J dropped 6 bases, with 12 bases sitting between them. Germline-derived CDR1 and CDR2 are SGHRS and YFSETQ. The data derive from a study of blood T cell repertoires in COVID-19. Study processing details: Estimates of nucleated cell counts were drawn from the amplification of reference gene primers. The assay was immunoSEQ multiplex PCR, and TCRdb's table has in-frame clones only and misses some. The DNA gave D and trimming, while V, J and clone size come from that table. Of some 180,000 clones detected, 76% appear once; the ten largest clones hold around 8.1%.

The V gene is TRBV5-1, the J gene TRBJ2-3; TRBD2 is a possible D gene (5 bases). This sequence originates from a woman aged 45-59 years with active or convalescent COVID-19. The sample was peripheral blood. The CDR3 is CASSPLGGDTQYF. CDR3 sequence (DNA): TGCGCCAGCAGCCCCCTTGGAGGTGATACGCAGTATTTT. Using reference TRBV5-1 and TRBJ2-3 for the parts outside the CDR3, the full variable domain is KAGVTQTPRYLIKTRGQQVTLSCSPISGHRSVSWYQQTPGQGLQFLFEYFSETQRNKGNFPGRFSGRQFSNSRSEMNVSTLELGDSALYLCASSPLGGDTQYFGPGTRLTVL.